The source of this TCR beta chain is a study of blood T cell repertoires in COVID-19. About the research overall: The United States, Italy and Spain provided the acute and convalescent COVID-19 samples. Nucleic acid was either cDNA or gDNA, and it came from T cells, B-cell-depleted T cells, or PBMCs.

Authors' data handling: Reference gene primer amplification in the assay estimated nucleated cell counts. Produced via immunoSEQ multiplex PCR; TCRdb's table is partial and in-frame only. The V and J calls and clone size come from that table; D and trimming were worked out from the DNA. This table holds about 87,000 clones, about 85% found once. V shed 10 bases, J shed 2 bases, and the junction held 10 bases outside the gene matches. Germline CDR1 MNHEY, CDR2 SVGAGI. The CDR3 runs to 15 residues. This receptor was obtained from a woman aged 65 to 85 with acute or convalescent COVID-19. This chain uses TRBV6-5 with TRBJ2-1; 8 bases fit TRBD2. Sequencing was performed on peripheral blood. The CDR3 nucleotides read TGTGCCACCTCACTAGCGGCCGTAACCTACAATGAGCAGTTCTTC. Protein sequence: CATSLAAVTYNEQFF.